The rows below give T cell receptor beta chains drawn from one sample of a study of technical replicates of blood from several donors. Only in-frame clones appear in the TCRdb table, and some are missing; sequencing was by immunoSEQ multiplex PCR. The table lists some 85,000 clones, approximately 94% of them singletons. The sequenced sample was T cells isolated from PBMCs. The origin of the receptors is a human donor in good health. Each CDR3 is given with its conserved first and last residue. A D gene is named only where the DNA matches it firmly. Size is stated for part of the rows, as once, few or many counts, or as a class when the clone is expanded.

>TRBV29-1|TRBD1|NA|14|TRBJ2-5
TGCAGCGTTCCGGACAGGGGGGACCAAGAGACCCAGTACTTC
CSVPDRGDQETQYF
>TRBV19|NA|NA|12|TRBJ2-1
TGTGCCAGTAGTATAGCGGTTAATGAGCAGTTCTTC
CASSIAVNEQFF
>TRBV19|NA|NA|15|TRBJ1-3
TGTGCCAGTAGTATAAATCCCGTCTCTGGAAACACCATATATTTT
CASSINPVSGNTIYF
>TRBV5-4|TRBD2|NA|15|TRBJ2-1
TGTGCCAGCAGCTTGGCTAGCGGGGGGTACAATGAGCAGTTCTTC
CASSLASGGYNEQFF
>TRBV4-3|NA|NA|18|TRBJ2-1
TGCGCCAGCAGCCAAGCGTTTTCGGGGGGCGGGGATCGTGATGAGCAGTTCTTC
CASSQAFSGGGDRDEQFF
>TRBV6-5|TRBD1|NA|13|TRBJ1-1
TGTGCCAGCAGGACAGGGGGAAACACTGAAGCTTTCTTT
CASRTGGNTEAFF
>TRBV7-9|TRBD1|NA|14|TRBJ2-1
TGTGCCAGCAGCTACTCGGGACAGGGTAATGAGCAGTTCTTC
CASSYSGQGNEQFF
>TRBV21-1|NA|NA|14|TRBJ2-7
TGTGCCAGCAGCATCCGGGACAGCCTCTACGAGCAGTACTTC
CASSIRDSLYEQYF
>TRBV6-1|NA|once|12|TRBJ2-6
TGTGCCAGTCGGAGGGGGGCCAACGTCCTGACTTTC
CASRRGANVLTF
>TRBV13|TRBD1|NA|14|TRBJ1-1
TGTGCCAGCAGCTCCGGGACAGGGTTCACTGAAGCTTTCTTT
CASSSGTGFTEAFF
>TRBV4-1|NA|NA|13|TRBJ2-7
TGCGCCAGCAGCCTAAGCGGGACATACGAGCAGTACTTC
CASSLSGTYEQYF
>TRBV14|NA|NA|14|TRBJ1-1
TGTGCCAGCAGCCAAGCCCAGGGGACCACTGAAGCTTTCTTT
CASSQAQGTTEAFF
>TRBV10-3|TRBD1|NA|16|TRBJ2-1
TGTGCCATCAGTCCCTTAGGGGACAGGAGAGTAAATGAGCAGTTCTTC
CAISPLGDRRVNEQFF
>TRBV28|NA|NA|14|TRBJ1-4
TGTGCCAGCAGTAGGGGTGGAACTAATGAAAAACTGTTTTTT
CASSRGGTNEKLFF
>TRBV7-3|NA|NA|18|TRBJ2-6
TGTGCCAGCAGCTTATCGGGGCAGGGGTACTCCGGGGCCAACGTCCTGACTTTC
CASSLSGQGYSGANVLTF
>TRBV28|TRBD2|NA|16|TRBJ2-7
TGTGCCAGCAGTCCACCTTACCTAGCGGGAGAAGGCGAGCAGTACTTC
CASSPPYLAGEGEQYF
>TRBV5-1|TRBD1|once|15|TRBJ2-3
TGCGCCAGCAGTTTGGGACAGGGGGCGATAGATACGCAGTATTTT
CASSLGQGAIDTQYF
>TRBV19|NA|NA|15|TRBJ2-7
TGTGCCAGTAGTATTATGTCCCAAACTTCCTACGAGCAGTACTTC
CASSIMSQTSYEQYF
>TRBV2|NA|NA|16|TRBJ1-2
TGTGCCAGCAACCGGGGGGTAATGAGTAATGACTATGGCTACACCTTC
CASNRGVMSNDYGYTF
>TRBV2|TRBD1|once|14|TRBJ2-5
TGTGCCAGCAGTGATGGGACAGAGCTGGAGACCCAGTACTTC
CASSDGTELETQYF
>TRBV28|NA|NA|13|TRBJ1-1
TGTGCCAGCTATACAGGGATGAACACTGAAGCTTTCTTT
CASYTGMNTEAFF
>TRBV6-5|TRBD1|NA|13|TRBJ1-2
TGTGCCAGGGTAGGGACAGGGGTTTCTGGCTACACCTTC
CARVGTGVSGYTF
>TRBV2|NA|NA|15|TRBJ1-2
TGTGCCAGCAGCCGACAGGACTTTCTGAGCTATGGCTACACCTTC
CASSRQDFLSYGYTF
>TRBV7-9|NA|NA|10|TRBJ2-1
TGTGCCAGCAGCTTAATTCTTAGGTTCTTC
CASSLILRFF
>TRBV7-3|NA|NA|13|TRBJ1-2
TGTGCCAGCAGCTTAAAACTCGGGTATGGCTACACCTTC
CASSLKLGYGYTF
>TRBV19|NA|NA|15|TRBJ1-4
TGTGCCAGTAGTACCGTGACTACGGTTAATGAAAAACTGTTTTTT
CASSTVTTVNEKLFF
>TRBV28|NA|NA|16|TRBJ2-7
TGTGCCAGCACTTCGGAGGGGGAGGGACTGTCCTACGAGCAGTACTTC
CASTSEGEGLSYEQYF
>TRBV7-2|NA|NA|14|TRBJ2-4
TGTGCCAGCAGAGAGGGGGTAGCCAAAAACATTCAGTACTTC
CASREGVAKNIQYF
>TRBV15|TRBD2|NA|16|TRBJ2-3
TGTGCCACCAGCAGAGAATCAGCGGGAAGGTCGTATACGCAGTATTTT
CATSRESAGRSYTQYF
>TRBV7-8|NA|NA|12|TRBJ2-7
TGTGCCAGCTCAGGTCGGGGTTACGAGCAGTACTTC
CASSGRGYEQYF
>TRBV29-1|NA|NA|14|TRBJ1-4
TGCAGCGGGGCTAGGGGGGGCAACGGGGAAAAACTGTTTTTT
CSGARGGNGEKLFF
>TRBV29-1|NA|NA|13|TRBJ2-7
TGCAGCGTTGTTACAGGGTTGGAGAACGAGCAGTACTTC
CSVVTGLENEQYF
>TRBV19|NA|NA|14|TRBJ2-7
TGTGCCAGTAGTATAGGTGGGAGAGATTACGAGCAGTACTTC
CASSIGGRDYEQYF
>TRBV6-5|TRBD2|NA|14|TRBJ2-7
TGTGCCAGCAGTTACAGCGGGGGTCCCTACGAGCAGTACTTC
CASSYSGGPYEQYF
>TRBV13|NA|NA|12|TRBJ2-2
TGTGCCAGCAGCCCCCTATCCGGGGAGCTGTTTTTT
CASSPLSGELFF
>TRBV4-3|NA|NA|14|TRBJ1-2
TGCGCCAGCAGCCAAGATCAGGGAAACTATGGCTACACCTTC
CASSQDQGNYGYTF
>TRBV30|NA|once|12|TRBJ2-7
TGTGCCTGGACCGCTAGCTCCTACGAGCAGTACTTC
CAWTASSYEQYF